This record covers a single TCR beta chain. CDR1 is SEHNR, CDR2 FQNEAQ, per germline (reference sequence). V was clipped by 8 bases and J by 3 bases; unmatched bases: 6. This CDR3 is built from 14 residues. This sample is part of a study of blood T cell repertoires in COVID-19. The authors' processing: Reference gene primer amplification gave nucleated cell count estimates. The method was immunoSEQ multiplex PCR; TCRdb's version includes in-frame clones alone and lacks a portion of them. V, J and clone size reflect that table, while D and trimming were determined from the DNA. Here the sample spans approximately 150,000 clones, approximately 88% being singletons.

The chain joins TRBV7-9 to TRBJ1-2; TRBD1 agrees at 10 bases. Sequences were obtained from peripheral blood. The TCR comes from a human donor in a cohort sampled during active COVID-19. CDR3 nucleotide sequence: TGTGCCAGCTCTTTGACAGGGGGCGACTATGGCTACACCTTC. This gives the protein CASSLTGGDYGYTF.